Listed here is a single T cell receptor beta chain. Its antigen remains unidentified. This CDR3 has 15 residues. In germline, CDR1 is SGHTA, CDR2 FQGNSA. J lost 6 bases, V lost 1 base, and 4 bases had no gene match. The data originate from a study of T cell repertoires in cytomegalovirus infection. Study-wide background: CMV infection together with matching HLA type was indicated by public TCR beta signatures. Study results and caveats: Clonotype analysis showed dominance of the ex vivo response by HLA-C-restricted CMV-specific TCR beta clonotypes.

One entry per CDR3 protein, called by TCRdb with MiXCR from the reads. The profile shows 310,000 or so distinct CDR3 sequences, 20% to 25% of them singletons. The V call is TRBV7-2, the J call TRBJ2-1, with 9 bases matching TRBD2. This sequence was found in a human donor in good health (CMV status not recorded). Some clones in this sample may be carry-over from other donors' samples. Here the sequenced sample was cultured PBMCs, taken from culture after CMV antigen stimulation. The CDR3 reads CASSLGASGTNEQFF. The CDR3 nucleotides are TGTGCCAGCAGCTTAGGGGCTAGCGGGACCAATGAGCAGTTCTTC.